The entry below gives a single TCR beta chain sequence along with its context. This entry belongs to a study of blood T cell repertoires in COVID-19. Study as a whole: The analysed material was cDNA or gDNA that came from T cells, B-cell-depleted T cells, or PBMCs.

The CDR3 is 16 amino acids. The V gene's germline CDR1 is LGHDT and CDR2 YNNKEL (reference sequence). Trimming stripped 0 bases from V and 10 bases from J, with 16 bases between. Libraries were prepared by immunoSEQ multiplex PCR; TCRdb keeps only in-frame clonotypes and omits some of them. The data show some 300,000 clones, under 90% seen once. All exposed participants met a person with COVID-19 within 2 weeks before entering the study. The J gene is TRBJ1-6, the V gene TRBV3-1 (or the pseudogene TRBV3-2); D perhaps matches TRBD1 (6 bases). The clonotype originates from a woman between 45 and 60 years old who had been exposed to COVID-19. Sequencing used PBMCs or T cells enriched from blood (not recorded which). The CDR3 sequence: CASSQDGRGDASPLHF. CDR3 nucleotide sequence: TGTGCCAGCAGCCAAGATGGGAGGGGGGATGCCTCACCCCTCCACTTT.